This entry concerns a single T cell receptor (beta chain). The antigen remains undetermined. Measured with immunoSEQ multiplex PCR; TCRdb has only the in-frame clones, and not every one. This table holds fewer than 90,000 clones, around 87% found once. The sample comes from a study of OX40 agonist ivuxolimab in advanced cancers. Study details: Past anti-PD-1, anti-PD-L1 or anti-CTLA-4 therapy was accepted, and 30% to 50% had received some.

Study-level findings and limits: In general, CD8+ T cells held more expanded clones than CD4+ did, on average. Among some nonresponders, normalized T-cell clonal expansion was also low.

Trimming pared 5 bases from V and 6 bases from J, leaving 7 bases between. Germline V gene sequence: CDR1 MNHEY, CDR2 SMNVEV (reference sequence). This CDR3 has 12 residues. This receptor was taken from an adult with an advanced solid tumor such as melanoma, head and neck, liver or kidney cancer. The gene calls are TRBV27 and TRBJ2-2; unclear D gene. Material: CD4+ or CD8+ T cells sorted from blood, obtained in a trial of the OX40 agonist ivuxolimab. The CDR3 nucleotides read TGTGCCAGCAGTGAAAGTCCCGGGGAGCTGTTTTTT. Protein product: CASSESPGELFF.